A selection of T cell receptor beta chains follows, all from one sample in a study of blood T cells in healthy people across ages. TCRdb redid the calling of the 5' RACE reads with MiXCR, one entry per CDR3 protein. The table shows 650,000 to 900,000 distinct CDR3 sequences, with around two thirds occurring only once. Sequencing was done on a sample of blood. Every receptor here comes from a man aged 25 to 45 in good health. Both conserved end residues are part of each CDR3. Each record gives: clone size, D gene, V gene, J gene, CDR3 protein, CDR3 DNA. A D gene is named only where the DNA matches it firmly. Clone size is shown for a subset of rows, as once, few, many or a class of expanded clone.

clone size: -; D gene: -; V gene: TRBV7-9; J gene: TRBJ1-2; CDR3 protein: CASRDDVSGYTF; CDR3 DNA: TGTGCCAGCAGAGATGATGTATCTGGCTACACCTTC
clone size: -; D gene: -; V gene: TRBV29-1; J gene: TRBJ1-2; CDR3 protein: CSVAGADGYTF; CDR3 DNA: TGCAGCGTAGCAGGGGCAGATGGCTACACCTTC
clone size: -; D gene: -; V gene: TRBV20-1; J gene: TRBJ2-7; CDR3 protein: CSANRDSTYEQYF; CDR3 DNA: TGCAGTGCTAACCGGGACTCAACATACGAGCAGTACTTC
clone size: few; D gene: -; V gene: TRBV7-2; J gene: TRBJ1-5; CDR3 protein: CASSLVGPASNQPQHF; CDR3 DNA: TGTGCCAGCAGCTTAGTGGGCCCCGCTAGCAATCAGCCCCAGCATTTT
clone size: -; D gene: TRBD1; V gene: TRBV15; J gene: TRBJ1-5; CDR3 protein: CATSRGQGNQPQHF; CDR3 DNA: TGTGCCACCAGTCGCGGACAGGGGAATCAGCCCCAGCATTTT
clone size: few; D gene: -; V gene: TRBV20-1; J gene: TRBJ2-5; CDR3 protein: CSSGVQETQYF; CDR3 DNA: TGCAGTTCCGGGGTTCAAGAGACCCAGTACTTC
clone size: -; D gene: -; V gene: TRBV9; J gene: TRBJ1-1; CDR3 protein: CASSVEGVLGEAFF; CDR3 DNA: TGTGCCAGCAGCGTAGAGGGGGTTTTGGGTGAAGCTTTCTTT
clone size: -; D gene: -; V gene: TRBV9; J gene: TRBJ2-3; CDR3 protein: CASSVQTGKATDTQYF; CDR3 DNA: TGTGCCAGCAGCGTACAAACAGGGAAGGCGACAGATACGCAGTATTTT
clone size: -; D gene: TRBD2; V gene: TRBV7-2; J gene: TRBJ2-5; CDR3 protein: CASSLASASGAQETQYF; CDR3 DNA: TGTGCCAGCAGCTTAGCGAGCGCTAGCGGGGCCCAAGAGACCCAGTACTTC
clone size: -; D gene: TRBD2; V gene: TRBV6-2/TRBV6-3; J gene: TRBJ2-1; CDR3 protein: CASSYEREDNEQFF; CDR3 DNA: TGTGCCAGCAGTTACGAGCGGGAGGACAATGAGCAGTTCTTC
clone size: -; D gene: TRBD2; V gene: TRBV4-1; J gene: TRBJ2-5; CDR3 protein: CASRSGGARQETQYF; CDR3 DNA: TGCGCCAGCCGAAGCGGGGGGGCTCGCCAAGAGACCCAGTACTTC
clone size: few; D gene: -; V gene: TRBV7-2; J gene: TRBJ2-4; CDR3 protein: CASSLEVLLAKNIQYF; CDR3 DNA: TGTGCCAGCAGCTTGGAGGTGCTGCTAGCCAAAAACATTCAGTACTTC
clone size: -; D gene: TRBD2; V gene: TRBV6-5; J gene: TRBJ2-3; CDR3 protein: CASSSPGGPTDTQYF; CDR3 DNA: TGTGCCAGCAGTTCCCCGGGGGGGCCGACAGATACGCAGTATTTT
clone size: -; D gene: TRBD1; V gene: TRBV5-6; J gene: TRBJ2-6; CDR3 protein: CASSRQGLKGGANVLTF; CDR3 DNA: TGTGCCAGCAGCCGACAGGGCCTTAAGGGGGGGGCCAACGTCCTGACTTTC
clone size: -; D gene: TRBD2; V gene: TRBV29-1; J gene: TRBJ2-1; CDR3 protein: CSVERASGGWETQFF; CDR3 DNA: TGCAGCGTTGAAAGGGCTAGCGGGGGATGGGAGACCCAGTTCTTC
clone size: -; D gene: TRBD2; V gene: TRBV20-1; J gene: TRBJ2-1; CDR3 protein: CSARSGSGGDSSYNEQFF; CDR3 DNA: TGCAGTGCTAGGTCAGGTAGCGGGGGGGATAGCTCCTACAATGAGCAGTTCTTC
clone size: -; D gene: -; V gene: TRBV29-1; J gene: TRBJ1-5; CDR3 protein: CSYRDANQPQHF; CDR3 DNA: TGCAGCTATCGGGACGCTAATCAGCCCCAGCATTTT
clone size: -; D gene: -; V gene: TRBV4-2; J gene: TRBJ1-2; CDR3 protein: CASSQDLGTGEIQYGYTF; CDR3 DNA: TGTGCCAGCAGCCAAGATTTAGGTACAGGCGAGATTCAGTATGGCTACACCTTC
clone size: -; D gene: -; V gene: TRBV14; J gene: TRBJ2-1; CDR3 protein: CAGSQGIYNEQFF; CDR3 DNA: TGTGCCGGCAGCCAAGGCATCTACAATGAGCAGTTCTTC
clone size: -; D gene: -; V gene: TRBV7-9; J gene: TRBJ2-3; CDR3 protein: CASSLAYGSTDTQYF; CDR3 DNA: TGTGCCAGCAGCTTAGCTTACGGTAGCACAGATACGCAGTATTTT
clone size: -; D gene: -; V gene: TRBV9; J gene: TRBJ2-5; CDR3 protein: CASSVETSFGNEQYF; CDR3 DNA: TGTGCCAGCAGCGTAGAAACATCCTTCGGGAATGAGCAGTACTTC